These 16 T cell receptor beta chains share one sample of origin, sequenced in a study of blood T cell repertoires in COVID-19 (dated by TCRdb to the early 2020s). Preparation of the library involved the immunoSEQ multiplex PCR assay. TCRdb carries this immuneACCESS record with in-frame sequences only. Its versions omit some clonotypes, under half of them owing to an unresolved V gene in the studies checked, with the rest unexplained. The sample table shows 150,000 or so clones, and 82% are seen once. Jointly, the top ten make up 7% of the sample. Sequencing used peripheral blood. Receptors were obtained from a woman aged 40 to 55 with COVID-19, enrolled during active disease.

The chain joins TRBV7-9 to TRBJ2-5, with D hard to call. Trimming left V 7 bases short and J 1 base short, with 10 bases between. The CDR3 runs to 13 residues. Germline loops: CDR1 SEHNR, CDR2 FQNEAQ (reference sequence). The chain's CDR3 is CASTLSIQETQYF. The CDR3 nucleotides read TGTGCCAGCACCCTTAGTATCCAAGAGACCCAGTACTTC. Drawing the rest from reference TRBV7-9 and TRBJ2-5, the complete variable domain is DTGVSQNPRHKITKRGQNVTFRCDPISEHNRLYWYRQTLGQGPEFLTYFQNEAQLEKSRLLSDRFSAERPKGSFSTLEIQRTEQGDSAMYLCASTLSIQETQYFGPGTRLLVL.

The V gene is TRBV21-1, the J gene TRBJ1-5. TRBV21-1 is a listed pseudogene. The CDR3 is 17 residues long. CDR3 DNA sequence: TGTGCCAGATTGAAAAAAGGACTGAAAAATAGCAATCAGCCCCAGCATTTT. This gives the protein CARLKKGLKNSNQPQHF.

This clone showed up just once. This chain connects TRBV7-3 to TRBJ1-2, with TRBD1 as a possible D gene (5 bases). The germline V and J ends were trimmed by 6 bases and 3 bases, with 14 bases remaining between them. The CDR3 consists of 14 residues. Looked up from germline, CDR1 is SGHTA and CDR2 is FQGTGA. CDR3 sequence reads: CASSSGVGDYGYTF. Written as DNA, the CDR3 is TGTGCCAGCAGTTCAGGAGTAGGGGACTATGGCTACACCTTC.

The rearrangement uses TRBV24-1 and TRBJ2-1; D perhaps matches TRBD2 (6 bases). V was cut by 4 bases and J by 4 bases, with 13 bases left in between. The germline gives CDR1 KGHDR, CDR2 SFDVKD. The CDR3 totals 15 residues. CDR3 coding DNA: TGTGCCACCAGTGACTCCGGGACTGTTTACAATGAGCAGTTCTTC. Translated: CATSDSGTVYNEQFF.

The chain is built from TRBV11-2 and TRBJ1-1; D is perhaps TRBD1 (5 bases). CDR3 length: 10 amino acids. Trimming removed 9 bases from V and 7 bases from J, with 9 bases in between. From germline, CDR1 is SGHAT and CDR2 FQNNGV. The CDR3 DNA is TGTGCCAGTCGCGGGGGTGAAGCTTTCTTT. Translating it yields CASRGGEAFF.

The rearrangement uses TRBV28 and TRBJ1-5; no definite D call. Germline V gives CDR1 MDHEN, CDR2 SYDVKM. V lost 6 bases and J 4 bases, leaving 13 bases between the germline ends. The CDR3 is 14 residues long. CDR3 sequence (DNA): TGTGCCAGCAGCCCCCACAGTCCAAATCAGCCCCAGCATTTT. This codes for CASSPHSPNQPQHF.

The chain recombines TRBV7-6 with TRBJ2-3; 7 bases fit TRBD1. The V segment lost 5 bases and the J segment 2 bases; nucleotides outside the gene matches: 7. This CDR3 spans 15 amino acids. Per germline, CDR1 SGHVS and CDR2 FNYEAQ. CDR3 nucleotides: TGTGCCAGCAGCACCTCAGGACAGGCCACAGATACGCAGTATTTT. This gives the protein CASSTSGQATDTQYF.

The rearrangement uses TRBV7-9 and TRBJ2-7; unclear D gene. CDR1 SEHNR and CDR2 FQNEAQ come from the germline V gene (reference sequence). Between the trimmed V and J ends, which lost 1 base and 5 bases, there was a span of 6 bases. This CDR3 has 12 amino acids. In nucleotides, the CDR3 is TGTGCCAGCAGCTTAGGCCGGGACGAGCAGTACTTC. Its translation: CASSLGRDEQYF.

The CDR3 DNA sequence: TGTGCCAGCAGCTCCGGGACAGGGGTAGAGACCCAGTACTTC. Amino acids: CASSSGTGVETQYF. The V call is TRBV6-5, the J call TRBJ2-5; 10 nucleotides align to TRBD1. V lost 6 bases, J lost 4 bases, and 5 bases stayed unmatched. The CDR3 contains 14 residues. Germline V gives CDR1 MNHEY, CDR2 SVGAGI.

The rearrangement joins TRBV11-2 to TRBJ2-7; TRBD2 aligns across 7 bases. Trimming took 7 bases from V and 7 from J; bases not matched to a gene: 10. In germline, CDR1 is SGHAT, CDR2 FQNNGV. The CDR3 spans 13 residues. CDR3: CASTPLDGGEQYF. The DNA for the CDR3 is TGTGCCAGCACCCCTCTCGACGGGGGGGAGCAGTACTTC.

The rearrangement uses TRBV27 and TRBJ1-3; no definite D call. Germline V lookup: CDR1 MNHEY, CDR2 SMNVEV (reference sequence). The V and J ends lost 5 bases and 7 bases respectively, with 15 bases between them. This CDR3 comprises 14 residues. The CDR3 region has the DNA TGTGCCAGCAGTCCATCGGGTTACTCTAACACCATATATTTT. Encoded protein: CASSPSGYSNTIYF.

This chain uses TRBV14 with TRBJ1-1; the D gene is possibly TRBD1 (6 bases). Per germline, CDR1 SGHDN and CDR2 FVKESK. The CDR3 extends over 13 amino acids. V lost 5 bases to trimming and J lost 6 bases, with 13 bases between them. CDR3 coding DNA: TGTGCCAGCAGCACCCGTGGGACATCTGAAGCTTTCTTT. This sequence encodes CASSTRGTSEAFF.

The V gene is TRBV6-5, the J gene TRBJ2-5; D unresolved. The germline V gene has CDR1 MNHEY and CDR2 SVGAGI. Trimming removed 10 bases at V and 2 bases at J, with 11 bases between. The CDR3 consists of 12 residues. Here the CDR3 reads CATRPQQETQYF. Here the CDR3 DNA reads TGTGCCACCCGACCACAGCAAGAGACCCAGTACTTC.

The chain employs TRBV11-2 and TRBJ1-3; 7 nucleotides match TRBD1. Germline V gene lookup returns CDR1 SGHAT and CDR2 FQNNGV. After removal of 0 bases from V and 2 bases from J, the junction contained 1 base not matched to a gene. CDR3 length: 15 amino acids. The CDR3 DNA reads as TGTGCCAGCAGCTTAGATACAGGGGCTGGAAACACCATATATTTT. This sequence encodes CASSLDTGAGNTIYF.

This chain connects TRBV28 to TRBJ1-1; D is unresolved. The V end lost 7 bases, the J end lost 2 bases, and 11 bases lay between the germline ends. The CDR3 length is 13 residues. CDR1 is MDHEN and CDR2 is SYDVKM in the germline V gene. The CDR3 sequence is CASKSQINTEAFF. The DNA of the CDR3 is TGTGCCAGCAAGTCTCAGATAAACACTGAAGCTTTCTTT.

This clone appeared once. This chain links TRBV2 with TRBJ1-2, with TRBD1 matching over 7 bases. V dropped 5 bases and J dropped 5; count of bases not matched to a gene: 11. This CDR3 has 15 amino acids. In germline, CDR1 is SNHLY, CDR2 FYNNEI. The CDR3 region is CASSRQGQSSYGYTF. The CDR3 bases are TGTGCCAGCAGTCGTCAGGGACAGTCATCATATGGCTACACCTTC.